A selection of T cell receptor beta chains follows, all from one sample in a study of blood T cell repertoires in COVID-19. Repertoires were generated with immunoSEQ multiplex PCR, while TCRdb's copy carries only in-frame clones and drops some. The sample has under 80,000 clones, around 80% seen once. The sample consisted of peripheral blood. Source of these receptors: a human donor in a cohort sampled during active COVID-19. Each CDR3 is given with its conserved first and last residue. D genes are given only for firm matches. Size values are once, few and many counts, or a class for expanded clones, and some rows have none.

NA	few	TRBV24-1	TRBJ2-7	TGTGCCAACAGTATAGAGCAGTACTTC	CANSIEQYF
NA	NA	TRBV28	TRBJ2-4	TGTGCCAGCAGTGTCCGGGGGGCCAAAAACATTCAGTACTTC	CASSVRGAKNIQYF
TRBD2	once	TRBV6-6	TRBJ2-6	TGTGCCAGCAGTTACGAGGCGGGGGCTGGGGCCAACGTCCTGACTTTC	CASSYEAGAGANVLTF
TRBD1	NA	TRBV3-1/TRBV3-2	TRBJ1-6	TGTGCCAGCAGCCGGACAGGGGTAAATTCACCCCTCCACTTT	CASSRTGVNSPLHF
NA	NA	TRBV5-5	TRBJ2-7	TGTGCCAGCAGCCCCGCACCCCCGGACAACTACGAGCAGTACTTC	CASSPAPPDNYEQYF
TRBD1	NA	TRBV4-3	TRBJ1-2	TGCGCCAGCAGCCCCCGCAGGGGGGATGGCTACACCTTC	CASSPRRGDGYTF
NA	NA	TRBV6-5	TRBJ1-2	TGTGCCAGCAGCGGGGGGAGTTCCTATGGCTACACCTTC	CASSGGSSYGYTF
NA	NA	TRBV20-1	TRBJ2-7	TGCAGTGCTGTGGCCTCGTACGAGCAGTACTTC	CSAVASYEQYF
NA	NA	TRBV9	TRBJ2-7	TGTGCCAGCAGCGTTTGGGACTTCTCCTACGAGCAGTACTTC	CASSVWDFSYEQYF
NA	NA	TRBV4-3	TRBJ2-7	TGCGCCAGCAGCCAAGACTGGGGAGGATACGAGCAGTACTTC	CASSQDWGGYEQYF
TRBD2	NA	TRBV6-2/TRBV6-3	TRBJ2-1	TGTGCCAGCAGTTACGCCGGCGGGAGGGCTAATGAGCAGTTCTTC	CASSYAGGRANEQFF
NA	NA	TRBV5-4	TRBJ1-4	TGTGCCAGCGCGGGGGACGCGGGAGAAAAACTGTTTTTT	CASAGDAGEKLFF
NA	NA	TRBV5-1	TRBJ2-7	TGCGCCAGCAGCTTCGACAGCAGGATGGACGAGCAGTACTTC	CASSFDSRMDEQYF
TRBD2	NA	TRBV11-2	TRBJ2-1	TGTGCCAGCAGCTTAGCAGGTAGCGGGAGTTCAGAGCAGTTCTTC	CASSLAGSGSSEQFF
NA	once	TRBV7-8	TRBJ2-7	TGTGCCAGCAGCTCCCTTCCCTACGAGCAGTACTTC	CASSSLPYEQYF
TRBD2	NA	TRBV5-1	TRBJ2-2	TGCGCCAGCAGCTTGTTGGGGGGGACTAGCGTTTCCGGGGAGCTGTTTTTT	CASSLLGGTSVSGELFF
TRBD1	NA	TRBV7-8	TRBJ1-1	TGTGCCAGCAGCGAAACAGGGGGCACTGAAGCTTTCTTT	CASSETGGTEAFF
TRBD2	NA	TRBV3-1/TRBV3-2	TRBJ2-3	TGTGCCAGCAGCCAGAGCGGGAGAAAAGATACGCAGTATTTT	CASSQSGRKDTQYF
TRBD1	NA	TRBV5-1	TRBJ2-3	TGCGCCAGCAGCCGCGACAGGGGGCGAGATACGCAGTATTTT	CASSRDRGRDTQYF
TRBD1	NA	TRBV28	TRBJ2-7	TGTGCCAGCAGTCTAGCCGGACAGGGCGCTTGGGAGCAGTACTTC	CASSLAGQGAWEQYF
TRBD1	NA	TRBV5-6	TRBJ2-7	TGTCCCTACCGTGGGGACAGGGGAATTTTTGGCAGCTACCGGTGGCAGTACTTC	CPYRGDRGIFGSYRWQYF
TRBD1	once	TRBV7-2	TRBJ2-5	TGTGCCAGCAGCGGACAGGGGGGTGAGACCCAGTACTTC	CASSGQGGETQYF
TRBD2	NA	TRBV2	TRBJ2-1	TGTGCCAGCAGTCCCAAAAGCGGGGGGTACAATGAGCAGTTCTTC	CASSPKSGGYNEQFF
NA	NA	TRBV11-2	TRBJ2-5	TGTGCCAGCAGCTTACGAGAGACCCAGTACTTC	CASSLRETQYF
TRBD1	NA	TRBV28	TRBJ2-5	TGTGCCAGCAGTCCAAGAGGGCCGGGACAGGCACGAGAGACCCAGTACTTC	CASSPRGPGQARETQYF
NA	once	TRBV6-2/TRBV6-3	TRBJ1-1	TGTGCCAGCAGTCTCCAAAGGGGTGAAGCTTTCTTT	CASSLQRGEAFF
NA	NA	TRBV7-2	TRBJ2-5	TGTGCCAGCAGCCTTAGGAGATTACCAGGGAAGGAGACCCAGTACTTC	CASSLRRLPGKETQYF
NA	NA	TRBV18	TRBJ2-5	TGTGCCAGCTCACCACCGTCCGGGGAGACCCAGTACTTC	CASSPPSGETQYF
NA	NA	TRBV28	TRBJ1-6	TGTGCCAGCAGTGCCGACCCAGGAGGAGGTTCACCCCTCCACTTT	CASSADPGGGSPLHF
TRBD1	few	TRBV19	TRBJ2-7	TGTGCCAGTAGTGGGCAGGGGGCGAGGGAGCAGTACTTC	CASSGQGAREQYF
TRBD1	NA	TRBV29-1	TRBJ2-2	TGCAGCGTGGAAGCAGGGGGCCCCTCGAACACCGGGGAGCTGTTTTTT	CSVEAGGPSNTGELFF
TRBD2	NA	TRBV10-3	TRBJ2-2	TGTGCCATCAGTGAGGGACCCCGGCGGGAGGCGACCGGGGAGCTGTTTTTT	CAISEGPRREATGELFF
NA	once	TRBV19	TRBJ2-1	TGTGCCACCATACCCCCCTTGTGGAGCGGAGACACATATAATGAGCAGTTCTTC	CATIPPLWSGDTYNEQFF
TRBD2	once	TRBV29-1	TRBJ2-7	TGCAGCGTTGGCAAACTAGCGGGCAATACCTACGAGCAGTACTTC	CSVGKLAGNTYEQYF
NA	NA	TRBV14	TRBJ2-3	TGTGCCAGCAGCCTTGGACAGCGCAGCACAGATACGCAGTATTTT	CASSLGQRSTDTQYF
TRBD2	NA	TRBV9	TRBJ2-3	TGTGCCAGCAGCGTAGAATGGTCTAGCGGGAGGGACACAGATACGCAGTATTTT	CASSVEWSSGRDTDTQYF
NA	few	TRBV3-1/TRBV3-2	TRBJ1-2	TGTGCCAGCAGCCCCGCACAGGGTGACTATGGCTACACCTTC	CASSPAQGDYGYTF
TRBD2	NA	TRBV27	TRBJ2-1	TGTGCCAGCATCCCCCCCGGACTAGCGGGAGGGCGCAATGAGCAGTTCTTC	CASIPPGLAGGRNEQFF
NA	NA	TRBV28	TRBJ1-4	TGTGCCAGCAGTTTCGGGGGTTCTGAAAAACTGTTTTTT	CASSFGGSEKLFF
TRBD2	NA	TRBV7-9	TRBJ2-1	TGTGCCAGCAGCCACCAACTAGCGGGCCTTTATAGAGATGAGCAGTTCTTC	CASSHQLAGLYRDEQFF
NA	NA	TRBV6-4	TRBJ2-7	TGTGCCAGCACCCGGACAACGACTCCCCGCTACGAGCAGTACTTC	CASTRTTTPRYEQYF
NA	NA	TRBV7-2	TRBJ1-2	TGTGCCAGCAGCACCACAGGGTTTACCTATGGCTACACCTTC	CASSTTGFTYGYTF
NA	NA	TRBV7-2	TRBJ1-5	TGTGCCAGCAGCTTAGTTGGGGCCACCTCTTGGCAGCCCCAGCATTTT	CASSLVGATSWQPQHF
TRBD1	NA	TRBV23-1	TRBJ1-5	TGCGCCAGCAGTCGCGAAGGGACAGGGAAGCATTTT	CASSREGTGKHF
TRBD1	NA	TRBV28	TRBJ1-2	TGTGCCAGCAGTAGGGCCGGGACAGGAGTCTATGGCTACACCTTC	CASSRAGTGVYGYTF